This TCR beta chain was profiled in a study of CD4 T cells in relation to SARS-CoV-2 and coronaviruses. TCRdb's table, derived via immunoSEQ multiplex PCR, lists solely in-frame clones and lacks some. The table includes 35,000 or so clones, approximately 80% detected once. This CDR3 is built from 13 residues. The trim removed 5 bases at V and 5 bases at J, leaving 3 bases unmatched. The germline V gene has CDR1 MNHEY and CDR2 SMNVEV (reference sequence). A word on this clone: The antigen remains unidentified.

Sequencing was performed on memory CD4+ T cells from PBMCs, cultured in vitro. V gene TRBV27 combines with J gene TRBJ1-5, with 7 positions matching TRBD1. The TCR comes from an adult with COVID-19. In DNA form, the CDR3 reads TGTGCCAGCAGTCTTGACAGGGATCAGCCCCAGCATTTT. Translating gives CASSLDRDQPQHF.